The 18 T cell receptor beta chains reported below all come from one sample, sequenced in a study of T cell repertoires in cytomegalovirus infection. TCRdb used MiXCR to reprocess the reads, holding one entry per CDR3 protein. The sample has about 900,000 distinct CDR3 sequences; roughly 31% are singletons. Antigens for these TCRs are unknown. Here the sequenced sample was cultured CD8+ T cells from PBMCs, taken from culture after CMV antigen stimulation. These receptors all stem from a human donor in good health (CMV status not recorded). Some clones in this sample may be carry-over from other donors' samples.

This chain uses TRBV12-5 with TRBJ2-1; D is unresolved. The CDR3 loop spans 11 amino acids. V was clipped by 1 base and J by 9 bases, with 4 bases between them. Germline assignment: CDR1 LGHNT and CDR2 FRNRAP. CDR3 DNA: TGTGCTAGTGGTTTGGGGGGTGAGCAGTTCTTC. Amino acid sequence: CASGLGGEQFF.

This chain joins TRBV5-1 and TRBJ2-1, with 10 positions matching TRBD1. Germline CDR1 SGHRS, CDR2 YFSETQ. The CDR3 spans 15 residues. V lost 0 bases to trimming and J lost 7 bases; unmatched junction nucleotides: 4. CDR3 region: CASSLVGQGVNEQFF. In DNA, the CDR3 is TGCGCCAGCAGCTTGGTCGGACAGGGGGTAAATGAGCAGTTCTTC.

This clonotype was observed a handful of times. The V and J genes are TRBV3-1 and TRBJ1-2; tentative D call: TRBD1 (5 bases). Looked up from germline, CDR1 is LGHDT and CDR2 is YNNKEL (reference sequence). The CDR3 has 16 amino acids. Trimming stripped 2 bases from V and 1 base from J, with 14 bases between. The CDR3 DNA reads TGTGCCAGCAGCCAAAACCGGGACCGGGTTAACTATGGCTACACCTTC. Protein product: CASSQNRDRVNYGYTF.

The CDR3 DNA reads TGTGCCAGCCGACCGGCTCTCACAGATACGCAGTATTTT. This gives the protein CASRPALTDTQYF. The chain recombines TRBV12-3 or TRBV12-4 with TRBJ2-3; D call uncertain. The length of the CDR3 is 13 residues. Trimming took off 8 bases at V and 2 bases at J, with 11 bases between the two ends.

This clonotype was counted a few times. V and J are TRBV7-9 and TRBJ2-3; TRBD1 matches at 7 bases. J lost 0 bases, V lost 5 bases, and 8 bases had no gene match. Germline lookup yields CDR1 SEHNR and CDR2 FQNEAQ (reference sequence). This CDR3 is 16 amino acids long. The CDR3 sequence: CASSPQTGVSTDTQYF. The CDR3 DNA reads as TGTGCCAGCAGCCCCCAAACAGGGGTTAGCACAGATACGCAGTATTTT.

This clonotype appeared many times. J is TRBJ1-1 and V is TRBV28; 11 bases are shared with TRBD1. Germline V gives CDR1 MDHEN, CDR2 SYDVKM. V shed 6 bases, J shed 5 bases, and the junction held 5 bases outside the gene matches. The CDR3 spans 14 residues. This CDR3 is CASRAGTGGTEAFF. The CDR3 DNA sequence: TGTGCCAGCAGGGCCGGGACAGGGGGTACTGAAGCTTTCTTT.

This clonotype has at least ten counts. The chain links TRBV6-1 to TRBJ2-5; a possible D gene is TRBD2 (5 bases). Germline assignment: CDR1 MNHNS and CDR2 SASEGT. The CDR3 runs 17 residues. V was pared by 2 bases and J by 0 bases, with 16 bases between. Written as DNA, the CDR3 is TGTGCCAGCAGTGAATTGGTATTTTTCGGGGACCAAGAGACCCAGTACTTC. Its protein product is CASSELVFFGDQETQYF.

This clonotype was observed a handful of times. The chain carries TRBV19 and TRBJ1-5, with a weak D call TRBD1 (6 bases). Germline CDR1 reads LNHDA; CDR2 reads SQIVND (reference sequence). Trimming shortened V by 7 bases and J by 6 bases, and 10 bases separated the two germline ends. This CDR3 has 12 amino acids. CDR3 residues: CASTIGGQPQHF. In DNA, the CDR3 is TGTGCCAGTACCATAGGGGGTCAGCCCCAGCATTTT.

This clonotype was observed a handful of times. The V gene is TRBV28, the J gene TRBJ1-1; D possibly corresponds to TRBD1 (6 bases). The length of the CDR3 is 13 residues. The V gene's germline CDR1 is MDHEN and CDR2 SYDVKM. Deletions cut 6 bases from V and 0 bases from J, with 8 bases between. The CDR3 here is CASRGDMNTEAFF. Written as DNA, the CDR3 is TGTGCCAGCAGGGGGGACATGAACACTGAAGCTTTCTTT.

The sample holds many counts of this clonotype. The genes are TRBV6-5 and TRBJ2-1; 8 bases line up with TRBD2. V dropped 5 bases and J dropped 4; count of bases not matched to a gene: 7. This CDR3 has 15 residues. The V gene's germline CDR1 is MNHEY and CDR2 SVGAGI. CDR3 DNA sequence: TGTGCCAGCAGTACGGGGGGGGGGACTTACAATGAGCAGTTCTTC. Translating gives CASSTGGGTYNEQFF.

The chain carries TRBV19 and TRBJ1-2, with a tentative D call TRBD1 (5 bases). The CDR3 is 15 amino acids. Trimming removed 10 bases from V and 4 bases from J, with 22 bases in between. Per the germline V gene, CDR1 is LNHDA and CDR2 is SQIVND (reference sequence). The CDR3 bases are TGTGCCACTAGACAGCCCGGTCGACGTACCTATGGCTACACCTTC. This codes for CATRQPGRRTYGYTF.

J is TRBJ2-7 and V is TRBV6-1; the D gene is possibly TRBD1 (6 bases). Germline V lookup: CDR1 MNHNS, CDR2 SASEGT. The CDR3 has 13 residues. V lost 5 bases to trimming and J lost 3 bases, with 11 bases between them. The CDR3 reads CASSTGTLYEQYF. DNA of the CDR3: TGTGCCAGCAGTACCGGGACACTCTACGAGCAGTACTTC.

This clonotype was seen only a few times. This chain connects TRBV12-3 or TRBV12-4 to TRBJ2-7; D is perhaps TRBD1 (5 bases). The CDR3 consists of 14 residues. Deletions cut 5 bases from V and 3 bases from J, with 14 bases between. In DNA form, the CDR3 reads TGTGCCAGCAGTCCTGACAGATACCTCTACGAGCAGTACTTC. Its protein product is CASSPDRYLYEQYF.

This clonotype was found a few times. The chain joins TRBV24-1 to TRBJ2-3; 13 positions match TRBD2. The V segment lost 4 bases and the J segment 3 bases; nucleotides outside the gene matches: 9. The CDR3 sequence is 18 residues long. Germline lookup yields CDR1 KGHDR and CDR2 SFDVKD. CDR3: CATSETLLAGGPTDTQYF. CDR3 coding DNA: TGTGCCACCAGTGAGACATTACTAGCGGGGGGGCCGACAGATACGCAGTATTTT.

This chain joins TRBV12-3 or TRBV12-4 and TRBJ2-1; 7 bases align to TRBD1. The CDR3 has 18 residues. With V trimmed by 2 bases and J by 3 bases, 13 bases remained unmatched. CDR3 sequence reads: CASSLYVLRDRLYNEQFF. The CDR3, as DNA: TGTGCCAGCAGTTTATATGTTCTCCGGGACAGACTCTACAATGAGCAGTTCTTC.

The V gene is TRBV6-1, the J gene TRBJ2-1; no clear D. Per the germline V gene, CDR1 is MNHNS and CDR2 is SASEGT. The V gene lost 3 bases and the J gene lost 3 bases, with 6 bases spanning the gap. The CDR3 has 13 amino acids. The CDR3 sequence: CASSDRYYNEQFF. In DNA form, the CDR3 reads TGTGCCAGCAGTGACAGGTACTACAATGAGCAGTTCTTC.

This clonotype was counted only a few times. This chain connects TRBV4-1 to TRBJ2-7; tentatively, D is TRBD1 (6 bases). Trimming took off 2 bases at V and 6 bases at J, with 11 bases between the two ends. Germline-derived CDR1 and CDR2 are MGHRA and YSYEKL. The length of the CDR3 is 13 residues. CDR3 in DNA: TGCGCCAGCAGCCAACTCACAGGGTCCGAGCAGTACGTC. Its translation is CASSQLTGSEQYV.

This chain uses TRBV19 with TRBJ1-1; no definite D call. Between the trimmed V and J ends, which lost 6 bases and 4 bases, there was a span of 9 bases. The germline CDR1 and CDR2 sequences are LNHDA and SQIVND (reference sequence). The CDR3 extends over 12 amino acids. In nucleotides, the CDR3 is TGTGCCAGTAGGGTCCGCGGCACTGAAGCTTTCTTT. This translates into CASRVRGTEAFF.